This T cell receptor (beta chain) derives from a study of shared clonotypes between healthy human individuals. A note on this clone: The same CDR3 arises from other DNA sequences in this sample as well.

The CDR3 has 13 residues. Between the trimmed V and J ends, which lost 3 bases and 5 bases, there was a span of 10 bases. Germline CDR1 and CDR2: ENHRY and SYGVKD. The method was immunoSEQ multiplex PCR; TCRdb's version includes in-frame clones alone and lacks a portion of them. The repertoire consists of about 680,000 clones, with 60% to 75% occurring once and the leading ten covering roughly 1.9%. Sequenced sample: memory CD4+ T cells sorted from blood. The subset: CD45RA-negative fraction. V is TRBV10-3 and J is TRBJ2-5, with D possibly being TRBD1 (6 bases). The TCR was taken from a young woman in good health. The DNA of the CDR3 is TGTGCCATCAGTGACAGGGGTGGGGAGACCCAGTACTTC. Translating it yields CAISDRGGETQYF.